This record looks at one T cell receptor (beta chain) sequence and its context. The CDR3 extends over 14 amino acids. J gave up 11 bases and V 0 bases, and 4 bases lay outside the gene matches. Per germline, CDR1 WNHNN and CDR2 SYGVQD (reference sequence). This specimen belongs to a study of blood T cell repertoires in COVID-19. Study as a whole: Sites in the United States, Italy and Spain provided acute and convalescent COVID-19 samples.

A COVID-19 case was met by exposed participants within 2 weeks before study entry. Measured with immunoSEQ multiplex PCR; TCRdb has only the in-frame clones, and not every one. This table holds about 430,000 clones, 70% to 90% found once. The sequenced material came from PBMCs or T cells enriched from blood (not recorded which). V usage is TRBV10-1 and J usage is TRBJ1-1, with 12 bases identical to TRBD1. This receptor was obtained from a woman between 18 and 29 years old who had been exposed to COVID-19. Written as DNA, the CDR3 is TGCGCCAGCAGTGAGTCGGGACAGGGGGCGTTTGCTTTCTTT. It encodes CASSESGQGAFAFF.